This entry describes one TCR beta chain. The V gene's germline CDR1 is DFQATT and CDR2 SNEGSKA (reference sequence). CDR3 length: 13 amino acids. Trimming shortened V by 3 bases and J by 1 base, and 8 bases separated the two germline ends. This sample was included in a study of blood T cells in healthy people across ages. Sample-barcoded 5' priming and a J-beta primer mix drove a second PCR of roughly 6 to 12 cycles. From the 5' RACE reads, TCRdb called clonotypes with MiXCR, one entry per CDR3 protein. Among roughly 830,000 distinct CDR3 sequences, roughly 60% were seen once, and the ten largest hold 28%.

This clonotype was obtained from a man aged 25 to 40 in good health. The gene calls are TRBV20-1 and TRBJ2-3; D uncertain. Sample: blood. The CDR3 reads CSASSYGTDTQYF. CDR3 DNA: TGCAGTGCTAGTTCTTATGGCACAGATACGCAGTATTTT.